The entry below describes one T cell receptor beta chain. Its target is unknown. Germline V gene sequence: CDR1 SGHDT, CDR2 YYEEEE. The ends were cut back, 2 bases at V and 2 bases at J, with 12 bases in the middle. The CDR3 spans 15 residues. The source of the sample is a study of STAT5B mutations in CD4+ large granular lymphocyte leukemia. Overall study findings and caveats: TRBV06-family usage was enriched in top patient clones (8/27) versus controls (2/35). Around 25% of private leukemic clonotypes occurred rarely in other patients' non-leukemic repertoires.

Sequencing was at survey level. Source study methods: A productive frequency of 2.59 x 10-5 was the lowest detectable. Using immunoSEQ multiplex PCR, the repertoire was profiled, and TCRdb retains in-frame clones only, with some absent. V and J calls and clone size are those listed in that table; D and trimming were worked out from the DNA. The profile covers 25,000 to 35,000 clones, with approximately 80% appearing a single time and about 2.4% taken by the ten largest. The sequencing input was CD4+ T cells from blood buffy coats. J is TRBJ2-3 and V is TRBV5-6; D remains unclear. The TCR comes from a human donor in good health. In DNA, the CDR3 is TGTGCCAGCAGCTTTATCACTAAAATCACAGATACGCAGTATTTT. Translation gives CASSFITKITDTQYF.